The TCR beta chain described here comes from a study of blood T cell repertoires in COVID-19. Study overall: Sample material is recorded as cDNA or gDNA derived from T cells, B-cell-depleted T cells, or PBMCs.

Authors' methods: Estimates of nucleated cell counts were drawn from the amplification of reference gene primers. Sequencing used immunoSEQ multiplex PCR; TCRdb keeps in-frame clones, though not all of them. Clone size and the V and J calls come from that table; the DNA yielded D and trimming. The sample comprises about 90,000 clones, around 90% of which are singletons, and around 15% rests with the top ten. CDR3 length equals 14 residues. The germline V gene encodes CDR1 MNHEY and CDR2 SVGAGI. Between the trimmed V and J ends, which lost 4 bases and 6 bases, there was a span of 13 bases. The V call is TRBV6-5, the J call TRBJ1-5; D gene unclear. Sequencing was done on a sample of peripheral blood. The TCR originated in a male donor with acute or convalescent COVID-19. The CDR3 nucleotides read TGTGCCAGCAGTTCCTCCCTGAGTGGTCAGCCCCAGCATTTT. Encoded protein: CASSSSLSGQPQHF.